This TCR beta chain comes out of a study of cytomegalovirus exposure and HLA in healthy donors. Note on this clone: What it binds is unknown.

The PCR used 60 Vbeta and 13 Jbeta primers. Some clones are missing from TCRdb's copy, which holds only in-frame ones; the method was immunoSEQ multiplex PCR. The sample yields about 130,000 clones, roughly 70% seen once. Germline loops: CDR1 KGHSH, CDR2 LQKENI. V shed 3 bases, J shed 3 bases, and the junction held 7 bases outside the gene matches. The CDR3 length is 15 residues. Study-wide results and caveats: The majority of CMV-associated TCR beta chains were reported as apparently HLA-restricted in a later analysis. The Asian-associated ancestry cluster reportedly had fewer N-insertions than the roughly 700-donor mean in a later analysis. Across donors, most TCRs were seen rarely, yet some public ones were widespread.

Although they were nominally healthy when sampled, donors likely had unrecorded immune exposures. The chain combines TRBV18 with TRBJ1-1, with 7 bases lining up with TRBD1. This sequence originates from a man between 18 and 29 years old in good health and CMV-seropositive. The source material was PBMCs. CDR3 in amino acids: CASSPSQGEYTEAFF. The CDR3 coding sequence is TGTGCCAGCTCACCTTCTCAGGGGGAGTACACTGAAGCTTTCTTT.